A single sample gave rise to the 9 T cell receptor beta chains below, sequenced in a study of blood T cell repertoires in COVID-19. TCRdb's table, derived via immunoSEQ multiplex PCR, lists solely in-frame clones and lacks some. The sample has 150,000 to 250,000 clones, more than 65% seen once. The sample comprised PBMCs or T cells enriched from blood (not recorded which). These receptors came from a man aged 40-49 years who had recovered from COVID-19.

The chain couples TRBV5-1 to TRBJ2-5; 7 bases map to TRBD2. CDR3 length: 14 amino acids. Germline CDR1 is SGHRS and CDR2 is YFSETQ. With 4 bases clipped from V and 4 bases from J, the junction kept 7 bases outside the gene matches. Here the CDR3 reads CASSLVWGGETQYF. DNA of the CDR3: TGCGCCAGCAGCCTTGTTTGGGGGGGAGAGACCCAGTACTTC.

The chain carries TRBV13 and TRBJ2-5; D uncertain. The ends were cut back, 1 base at V and 4 bases at J, with 10 bases in the middle. The germline gives CDR1 PRHDT, CDR2 FYEKMQ (reference sequence). The CDR3 covers 14 residues. DNA of the CDR3: TGTGCCAGCAGCTTAGATCCGAGAGGAGAGACCCAGTACTTC. Translation: CASSLDPRGETQYF.

The chain joins TRBV6-2 or TRBV6-3 to TRBJ2-3, with 8 bases aligning to TRBD1. The CDR3 sequence is 15 residues long. V dropped 5 bases and J dropped 6; count of bases not matched to a gene: 10. Per germline, CDR1 MNHEY and CDR2 SVGEGT. In nucleotides, the CDR3 is TGTGCCAGCAGTGCCAGGGGGCGCGGGTCGGATACGCAGTATTTT. Its protein is CASSARGRGSDTQYF.

The chain recombines TRBV18 with TRBJ1-4, with D unclear. Germline CDR1 KGHSH, CDR2 LQKENI. V was pared by 9 bases and J by 3 bases, with 17 bases between. The CDR3 extends over 15 amino acids. In DNA form, the CDR3 reads TGTGCCAGTTCATCGGGTCGTTTACCTAATGAAAAACTGTTTTTT. Translated, it gives CASSSGRLPNEKLFF.

The chain recombines TRBV7-8 with TRBJ2-1, with 11 nucleotides matching TRBD2. Germline-derived CDR1 and CDR2 are SGHVS and FQNEAQ. V trimming: 4 bases; J trimming: 2 bases; junction bases outside the gene matches: 7. The CDR3 is 17 amino acids. CDR3 sequence: CASSSLGLAGPYNEQFF. CDR3 DNA sequence: TGTGCCAGCAGCTCGCTCGGACTAGCGGGCCCCTACAATGAGCAGTTCTTC. The complete variable domain, with remaining parts taken from reference TRBV7-8 and TRBJ2-1, reads GAGVSQSPRYKVAKRGQDVALRCDPISGHVSLFWYQQALGQGPEFLTYFQNEAQLDKSGLPSDRFFAERPEGSVSTLKIQRTQQEDSAVYLCASSSLGLAGPYNEQFFGPGTRLTVL.

The J gene is TRBJ1-2, the V gene TRBV29-1; no clear D gene. The CDR3 has 15 residues. CDR1 and CDR2 (germline): SQVTM, ANQGSEA. V shed 5 bases and J shed 1 base, with 17 bases lying between them. CDR3 DNA sequence: TGCAGCGTTCAAGTTCCGAGCCCCCTTAACTATGGCTACACCTTC. The encoded protein is CSVQVPSPLNYGYTF.

The chain employs TRBV28 and TRBJ1-2; D not resolved. V lost 3 bases to trimming and J lost 4 bases, with 18 bases between them. This CDR3 contains 16 residues. CDR1 and CDR2 (germline): MDHEN, SYDVKM. The CDR3 sequence is CASSFPAGGEGYGYTF. The CDR3 DNA reads as TGTGCCAGCAGTTTCCCCGCAGGCGGCGAGGGCTATGGCTACACCTTC.

The V and J genes are TRBV19 and TRBJ2-3, with 11 bases matching TRBD2. CDR3 size: 18 residues. Unmatched junction bases numbered 11, after V lost 3 bases and J lost 3 bases. Germline CDR1 reads LNHDA; CDR2 reads SQIVND (reference sequence). CDR3 loop: CASSMKVAGGPSTDTQYF. CDR3 DNA sequence: TGTGCCAGTAGTATGAAGGTAGCGGGGGGGCCTAGTACAGATACGCAGTATTTT.

The chain recombines TRBV9 with TRBJ2-2; D is unresolved. V dropped 0 bases and J dropped 2 bases, with 5 bases sitting between them. The CDR3 extends over 14 amino acids. Germline CDR1 and CDR2: SGDLS and YYNGEE. CDR3 residues: CASSVDGNTGELFF. CDR3 in DNA: TGTGCCAGCAGCGTAGACGGTAACACCGGGGAGCTGTTTTTT.